Given below is one T cell receptor (beta chain) in context. The data were obtained in a study of blood T cell repertoires in COVID-19. Study summary: In each case, the material was cDNA or gDNA derived from T cells, B-cell-depleted T cells, or PBMCs.

The V gene end was trimmed by 8 bases and the J gene end by 4 bases; junction bases not matched to a gene: 8. The CDR3 has 14 residues. Germline V gives CDR1 MGHDK, CDR2 SYGVNS. Original handling: Amplifying reference gene primers gave estimates of nucleated cell counts. Using immunoSEQ multiplex PCR, the repertoire was profiled, and TCRdb retains in-frame clones only, with some absent. V, J and clone size are those of that table, while D and trimming were read from the DNA. The repertoire holds about 180,000 clones, with over 80% as singletons. The Seattle patients, enrolled during active infection, were followed longitudinally.

The clonotype comes from a woman between 65 and 79 years old with COVID-19, enrolled during active disease. This chain joins TRBV25-1 and TRBJ2-1, with TRBD2 identical over 7 bases. Source material: peripheral blood. CDR3 in DNA: TGTGCCAGCTCGGGGCTAGCGGATTACAATGAGCAGTTCTTC. Amino acids: CASSGLADYNEQFF.